This T cell receptor (beta chain) was recorded in a study of cytomegalovirus exposure and HLA in healthy donors. In the study overall: Falling in the Caucasian-associated ancestry cluster were 80% to 90% of 398 genotyped donors.

Primers: 60 Vbeta forward and 13 Jbeta reverse. Produced via immunoSEQ multiplex PCR; TCRdb's table is partial and in-frame only. Here the sample spans around 150,000 clones, approximately 77% being singletons. With 5 bases clipped from V and 3 bases from J, the junction kept 6 bases outside the gene matches. The V gene's germline CDR1 is SGDLS and CDR2 YYNGEE. CDR3 length: 16 amino acids. The sequence was collected from a man between 18 and 35 years old in good health and CMV-seronegative. The V gene is TRBV9, the J gene TRBJ2-2, with TRBD1 identical over 11 bases. Sequences were obtained from PBMCs. In DNA form, the CDR3 reads TGTGCCAGCAGTGGACAGGGGGCTAGGGACACCGGGGAGCTGTTTTTT. This sequence encodes CASSGQGARDTGELFF.